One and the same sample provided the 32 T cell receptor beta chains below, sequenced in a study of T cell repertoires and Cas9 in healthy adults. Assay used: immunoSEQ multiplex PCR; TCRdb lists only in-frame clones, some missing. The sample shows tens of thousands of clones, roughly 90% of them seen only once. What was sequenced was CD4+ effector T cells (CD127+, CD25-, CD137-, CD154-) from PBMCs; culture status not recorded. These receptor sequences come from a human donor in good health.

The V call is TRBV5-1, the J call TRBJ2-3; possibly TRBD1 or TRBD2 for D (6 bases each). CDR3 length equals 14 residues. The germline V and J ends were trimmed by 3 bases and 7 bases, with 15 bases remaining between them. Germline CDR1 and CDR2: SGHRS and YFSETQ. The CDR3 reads CASSSPGGPYTQYF. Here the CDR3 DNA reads TGCGCCAGCAGCTCACCCGGGGGCCCCTATACGCAGTATTTT.

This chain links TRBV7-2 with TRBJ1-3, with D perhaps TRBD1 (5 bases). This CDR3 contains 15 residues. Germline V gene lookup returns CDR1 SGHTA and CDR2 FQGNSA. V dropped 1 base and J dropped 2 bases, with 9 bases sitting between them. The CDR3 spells CASSLVGDAGNTIYF. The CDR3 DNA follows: TGTGCCAGCAGCTTAGTGGGGGATGCTGGAAACACCATATATTTT. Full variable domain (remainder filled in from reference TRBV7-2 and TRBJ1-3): GAGVSQSPSNKVTEKGKDVELRCDPISGHTALYWYRQSLGQGLEFLIYFQGNSAPDKSGLPSDRFSAERTGGSVSTLTIQRTQQEDSAVYLCASSLVGDAGNTIYFGEGSWLTVV.

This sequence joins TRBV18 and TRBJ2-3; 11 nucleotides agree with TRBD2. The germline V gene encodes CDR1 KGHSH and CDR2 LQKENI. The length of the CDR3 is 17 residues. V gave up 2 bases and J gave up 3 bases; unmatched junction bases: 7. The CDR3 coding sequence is TGTGCCAGCTCACCAGTTTTACTAGCGGGGGCAACAGATACGCAGTATTTT. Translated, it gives CASSPVLLAGATDTQYF.

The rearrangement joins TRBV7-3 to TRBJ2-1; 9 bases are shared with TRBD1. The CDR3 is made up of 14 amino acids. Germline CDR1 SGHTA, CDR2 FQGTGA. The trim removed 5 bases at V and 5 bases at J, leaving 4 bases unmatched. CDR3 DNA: TGTGCCAGCAGCGCCTGGACAGGGGACAATGAGCAGTTCTTC. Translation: CASSAWTGDNEQFF.

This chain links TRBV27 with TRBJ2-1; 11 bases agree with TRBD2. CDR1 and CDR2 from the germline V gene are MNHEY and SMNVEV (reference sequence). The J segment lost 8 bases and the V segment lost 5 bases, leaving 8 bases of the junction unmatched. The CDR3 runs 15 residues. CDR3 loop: CASSRRTSGSDEQFF. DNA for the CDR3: TGTGCCAGCAGTCGCCGGACTAGCGGGTCAGATGAGCAGTTCTTC.

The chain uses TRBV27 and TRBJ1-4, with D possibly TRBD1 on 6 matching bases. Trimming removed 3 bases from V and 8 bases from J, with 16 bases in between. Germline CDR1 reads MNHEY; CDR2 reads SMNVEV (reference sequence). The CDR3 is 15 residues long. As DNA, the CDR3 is TGTGCCAGCAGTTTCCTTCAGGGGATCGGAGAAAAACTGTTTTTT. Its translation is CASSFLQGIGEKLFF. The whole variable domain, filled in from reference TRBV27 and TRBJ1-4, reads EAQVTQNPRYLITVTGKKLTVTCSQNMNHEYMSWYRQDPGLGLRQIYYSMNVEVTDKGDVPEGYKVSRKEKRNFPLILESPSPNQTSLYFCASSFLQGIGEKLFFGSGTQLSVL.

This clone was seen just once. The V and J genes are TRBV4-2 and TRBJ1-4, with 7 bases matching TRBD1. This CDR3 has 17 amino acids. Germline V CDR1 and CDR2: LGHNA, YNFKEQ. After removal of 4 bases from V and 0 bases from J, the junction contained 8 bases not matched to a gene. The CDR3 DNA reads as TGTGCCAGCAGCCTCTCCGACAGGGTTTCAACTAATGAAAAACTGTTTTTT. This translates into CASSLSDRVSTNEKLFF.

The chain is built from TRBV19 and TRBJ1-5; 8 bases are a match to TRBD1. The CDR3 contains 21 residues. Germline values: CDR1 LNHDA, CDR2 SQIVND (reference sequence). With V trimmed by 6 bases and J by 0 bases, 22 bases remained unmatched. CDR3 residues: CASSTPGTGLQGWYSNQPQHF. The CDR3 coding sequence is TGTGCCAGTAGCACCCCCGGGACAGGACTTCAAGGCTGGTATAGCAATCAGCCCCAGCATTTT. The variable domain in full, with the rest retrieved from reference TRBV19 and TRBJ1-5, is DGGITQSPKYLFRKEGQNVTLSCEQNLNHDAMYWYRQDPGQGLRLIYYSQIVNDFQKGDIAEGYSVSREKKESFPLTVTSAQKNPTAFYLCASSTPGTGLQGWYSNQPQHFGDGTRLSIL.

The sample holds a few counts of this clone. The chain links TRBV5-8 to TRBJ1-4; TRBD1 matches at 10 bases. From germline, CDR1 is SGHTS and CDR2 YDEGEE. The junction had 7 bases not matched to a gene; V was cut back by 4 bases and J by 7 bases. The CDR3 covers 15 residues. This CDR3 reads CASSLTGGAGEKLFF. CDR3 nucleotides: TGTGCCAGCAGCCTGACAGGGGGCGCGGGTGAAAAACTGTTTTTT.

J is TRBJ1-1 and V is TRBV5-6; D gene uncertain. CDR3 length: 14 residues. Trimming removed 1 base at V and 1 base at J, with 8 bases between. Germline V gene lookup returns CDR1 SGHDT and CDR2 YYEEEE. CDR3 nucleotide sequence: TGTGCCAGCAGCTTGTTCAGGAAGAACACTGAAGCTTTCTTT. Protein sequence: CASSLFRKNTEAFF.

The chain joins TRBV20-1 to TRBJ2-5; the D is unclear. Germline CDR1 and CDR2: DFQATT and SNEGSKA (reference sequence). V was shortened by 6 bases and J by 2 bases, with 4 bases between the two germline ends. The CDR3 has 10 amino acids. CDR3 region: CSAKQETQYF. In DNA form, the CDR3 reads TGCAGTGCGAAACAAGAGACCCAGTACTTC.

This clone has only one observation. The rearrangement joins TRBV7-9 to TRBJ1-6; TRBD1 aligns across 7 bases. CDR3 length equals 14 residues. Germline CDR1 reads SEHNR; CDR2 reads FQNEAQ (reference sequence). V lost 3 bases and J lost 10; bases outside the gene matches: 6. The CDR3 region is CASSFQGEGSPLHF. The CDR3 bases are TGTGCCAGCAGCTTCCAGGGGGAAGGATCACCCCTCCACTTT.

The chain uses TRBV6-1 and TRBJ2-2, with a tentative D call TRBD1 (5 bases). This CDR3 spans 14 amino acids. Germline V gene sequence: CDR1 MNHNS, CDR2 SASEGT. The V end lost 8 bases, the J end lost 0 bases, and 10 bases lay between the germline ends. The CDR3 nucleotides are TGTGCCAGCCATCAGGGCGCGAACACCGGGGAGCTGTTTTTT. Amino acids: CASHQGANTGELFF.

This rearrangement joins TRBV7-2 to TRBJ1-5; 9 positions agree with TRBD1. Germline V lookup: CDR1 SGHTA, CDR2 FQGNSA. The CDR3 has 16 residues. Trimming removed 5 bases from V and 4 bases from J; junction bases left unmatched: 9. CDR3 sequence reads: CASSPPAGQGNQPQHF. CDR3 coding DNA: TGTGCCAGCAGCCCCCCCGCGGGACAGGGAAATCAGCCCCAGCATTTT. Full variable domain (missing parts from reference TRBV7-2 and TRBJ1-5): GAGVSQSPSNKVTEKGKDVELRCDPISGHTALYWYRQSLGQGLEFLIYFQGNSAPDKSGLPSDRFSAERTGGSVSTLTIQRTQQEDSAVYLCASSPPAGQGNQPQHFGDGTRLSIL.

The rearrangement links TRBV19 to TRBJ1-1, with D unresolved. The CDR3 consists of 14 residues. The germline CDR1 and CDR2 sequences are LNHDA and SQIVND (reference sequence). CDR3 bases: TGTGATAAGAATTTCTTCCGGGCGAACACTGAAGCTTTCTTT. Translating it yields CDKNFFRANTEAFF.

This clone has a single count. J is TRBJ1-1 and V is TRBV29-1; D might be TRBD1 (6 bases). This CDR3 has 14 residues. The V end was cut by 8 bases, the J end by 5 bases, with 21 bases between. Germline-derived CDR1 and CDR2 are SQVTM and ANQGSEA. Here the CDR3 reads CSSRGGGPGTEAFF. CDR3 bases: TGCAGCTCCCGTGGAGGGGGGCCGGGGACTGAAGCTTTCTTT. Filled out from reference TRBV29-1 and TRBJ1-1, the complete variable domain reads SAVISQKPSRDICQRGTSLTIQCQVDSQVTMMFWYRQQPGQSLTLIATANQGSEATYESGFVIDKFPISRPNLTFSTLTVSNMSPEDSSIYLCSSRGGGPGTEAFFGQGTRLTVV.

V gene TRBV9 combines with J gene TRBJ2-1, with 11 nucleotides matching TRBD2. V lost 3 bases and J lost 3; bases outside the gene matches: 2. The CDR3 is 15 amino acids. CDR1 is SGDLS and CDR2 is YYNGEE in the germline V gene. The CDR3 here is CASSETSGSYNEQFF. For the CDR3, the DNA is TGTGCCAGCAGCGAAACTAGCGGGAGCTACAATGAGCAGTTCTTC.

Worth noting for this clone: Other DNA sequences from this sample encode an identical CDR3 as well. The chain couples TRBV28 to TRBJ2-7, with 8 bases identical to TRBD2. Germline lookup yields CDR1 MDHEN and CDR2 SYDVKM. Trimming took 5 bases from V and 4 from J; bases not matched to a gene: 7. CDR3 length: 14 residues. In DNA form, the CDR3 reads TGTGCCAGCAGTCCCCTAGCGGGTCGGTACGAGCAGTACGTC. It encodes CASSPLAGRYEQYV.

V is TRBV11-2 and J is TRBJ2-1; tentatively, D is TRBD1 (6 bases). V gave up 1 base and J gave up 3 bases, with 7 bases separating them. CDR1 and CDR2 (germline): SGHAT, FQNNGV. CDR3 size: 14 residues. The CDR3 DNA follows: TGTGCCAGCAGCTTAGGGACAGTCTACAATGAGCAGTTCTTC. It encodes CASSLGTVYNEQFF.

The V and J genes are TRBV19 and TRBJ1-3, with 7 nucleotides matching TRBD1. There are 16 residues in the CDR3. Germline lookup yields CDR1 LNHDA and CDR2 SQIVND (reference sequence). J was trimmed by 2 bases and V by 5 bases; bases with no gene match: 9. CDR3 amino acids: CASSLFLQGPGNTIYF. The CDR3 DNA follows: TGTGCCAGTAGTCTTTTCCTACAGGGGCCTGGAAACACCATATATTTT.

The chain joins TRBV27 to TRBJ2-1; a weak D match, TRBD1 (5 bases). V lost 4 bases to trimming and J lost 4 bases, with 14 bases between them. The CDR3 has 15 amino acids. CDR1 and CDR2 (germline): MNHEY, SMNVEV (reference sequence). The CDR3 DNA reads TGTGCCAGCAGTTCCCCTCTCGCAGGGTACAATGAGCAGTTCTTC. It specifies CASSSPLAGYNEQFF.

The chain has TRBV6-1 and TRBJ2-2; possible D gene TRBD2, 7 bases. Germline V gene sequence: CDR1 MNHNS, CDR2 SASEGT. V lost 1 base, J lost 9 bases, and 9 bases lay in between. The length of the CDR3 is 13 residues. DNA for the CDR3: TGTGCCAGCAGTGAAGGGGGGGGCCGGGAGCTGTTTTTT. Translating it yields CASSEGGGRELFF.

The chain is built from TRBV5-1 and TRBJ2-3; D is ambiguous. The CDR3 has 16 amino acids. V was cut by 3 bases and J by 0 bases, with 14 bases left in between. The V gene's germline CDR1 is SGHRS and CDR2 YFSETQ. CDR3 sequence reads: CASSWRTAPSTDTQYF. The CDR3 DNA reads TGCGCCAGCAGCTGGAGAACGGCCCCTAGCACAGATACGCAGTATTTT.

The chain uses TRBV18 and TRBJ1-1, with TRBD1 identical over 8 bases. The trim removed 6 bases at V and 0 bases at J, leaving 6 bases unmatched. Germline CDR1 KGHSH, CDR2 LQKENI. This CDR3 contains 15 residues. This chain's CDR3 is CASSPTGDLNTEAFF. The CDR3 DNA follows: TGTGCCAGCTCGCCGACAGGGGATCTGAACACTGAAGCTTTCTTT.

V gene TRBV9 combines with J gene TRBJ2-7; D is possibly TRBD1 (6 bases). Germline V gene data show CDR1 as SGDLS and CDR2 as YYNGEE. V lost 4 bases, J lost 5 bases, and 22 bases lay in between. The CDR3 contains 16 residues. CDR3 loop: CASSPGTRVFEDEQYF. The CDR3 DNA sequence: TGTGCCAGCAGCCCCGGGACAAGAGTTTTTGAGGACGAGCAGTACTTC. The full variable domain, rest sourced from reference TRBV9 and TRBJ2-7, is DSGVTQTPKHLITATGQRVTLRCSPRSGDLSVYWYQQSLDQGLQFLIQYYNGEERAKGNILERFSAQQFPDLHSELNLSSLELGDSALYFCASSPGTRVFEDEQYFGPGTRLTVT.

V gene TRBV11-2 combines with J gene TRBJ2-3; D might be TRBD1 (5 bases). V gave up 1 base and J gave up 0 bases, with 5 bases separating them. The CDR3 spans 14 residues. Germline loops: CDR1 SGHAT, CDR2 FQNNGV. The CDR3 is CASSLGQSTDTQYF. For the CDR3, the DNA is TGTGCCAGCAGCTTAGGACAGAGCACAGATACGCAGTATTTT.

DNA of the CDR3: TGTGCCAGCAGCCGACACTCCGGTCAGCCCCAGCATTTT. Translation gives CASSRHSGQPQHF. The chain joins TRBV6-5 to TRBJ1-5; D unclear. The germline V gene encodes CDR1 MNHEY and CDR2 SVGAGI. Trimming removed 6 bases at V and 6 bases at J, with 12 bases between. The CDR3 is 13 amino acids.

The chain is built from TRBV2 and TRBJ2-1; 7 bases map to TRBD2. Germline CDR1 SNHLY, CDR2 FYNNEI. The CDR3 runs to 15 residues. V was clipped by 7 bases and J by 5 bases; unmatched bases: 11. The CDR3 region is CASKTLRAGDNEQFF. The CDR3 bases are TGTGCCAGCAAAACGCTCAGGGCGGGAGACAATGAGCAGTTCTTC.

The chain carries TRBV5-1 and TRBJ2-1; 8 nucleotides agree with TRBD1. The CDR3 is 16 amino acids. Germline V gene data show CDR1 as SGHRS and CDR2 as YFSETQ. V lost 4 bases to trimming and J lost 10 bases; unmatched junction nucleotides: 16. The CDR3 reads CASSAPLGQGLKEQFF. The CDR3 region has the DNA TGCGCCAGCAGCGCCCCTTTAGGACAGGGCCTGAAGGAGCAGTTCTTC. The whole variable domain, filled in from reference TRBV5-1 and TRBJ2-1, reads KAGVTQTPRYLIKTRGQQVTLSCSPISGHRSVSWYQQTPGQGLQFLFEYFSETQRNKGNFPGRFSGRQFSNSRSEMNVSTLELGDSALYLCASSAPLGQGLKEQFFGPGTRLTVL.

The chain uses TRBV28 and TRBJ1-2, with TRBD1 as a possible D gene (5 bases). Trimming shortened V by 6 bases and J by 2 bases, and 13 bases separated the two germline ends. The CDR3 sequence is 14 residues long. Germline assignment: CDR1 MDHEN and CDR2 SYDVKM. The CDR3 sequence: CASRYSDRNYGYTF. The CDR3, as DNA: TGTGCCAGCAGATATAGTGACAGAAACTATGGCTACACCTTC.

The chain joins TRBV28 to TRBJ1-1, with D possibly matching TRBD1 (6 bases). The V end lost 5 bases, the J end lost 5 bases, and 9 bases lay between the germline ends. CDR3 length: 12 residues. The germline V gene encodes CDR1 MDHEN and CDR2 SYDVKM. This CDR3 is CASSAQGTEAFF. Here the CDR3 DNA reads TGTGCCAGCAGTGCACAGGGAACTGAAGCTTTCTTT.

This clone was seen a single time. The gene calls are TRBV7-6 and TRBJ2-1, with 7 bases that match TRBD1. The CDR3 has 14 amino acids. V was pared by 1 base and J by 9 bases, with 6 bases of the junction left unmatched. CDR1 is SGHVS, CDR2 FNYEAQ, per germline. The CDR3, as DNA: TGTGCCAGCAGCTTAGGGACAGGTACTCGTGAGCAGTTCTTC. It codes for CASSLGTGTREQFF.